This is a list of T cell receptor beta chains from one sample in a study of cytomegalovirus exposure and HLA in healthy donors. Method: immunoSEQ multiplex PCR; TCRdb's copy keeps in-frame clones and lacks some. The top ten clones hold over 2% of a sample with about 120,000 clones, roughly 80% of them seen once. The sample taken for sequencing was PBMCs. These receptors were obtained from a man aged 30-40 years in good health and CMV-seronegative. CDR3s include the opening cysteine and the closing phenylalanine or tryptophan. The order of the fields is clone size, J gene, V gene, D gene, CDR3 protein, CDR3 DNA. A D gene is named only where the DNA matches it firmly. Clone sizes are given selectively: once, few, many, or a class where the clone is expanded.

few,TRBJ2-2,TRBV29-1,NA,CSVEGPTGELFF,TGCAGCGTTGAGGGGCCTACCGGGGAGCTGTTTTTT
NA,TRBJ1-5,TRBV6-1,TRBD1,CASSENRGSNQPQHF,TGTGCCAGCAGTGAAAACAGGGGTAGCAATCAGCCCCAGCATTTT
NA,TRBJ2-1,TRBV6-1,TRBD2,CASSALAGGRSYNEQFF,TGTGCCAGCAGTGCTTTAGCGGGGGGGCGCTCCTACAATGAGCAGTTCTTC
NA,TRBJ2-5,TRBV27,NA,CASSSRGQIGKTQYF,TGTGCCAGCAGTTCGCGGGGCCAAATCGGGAAGACCCAGTACTTC
NA,TRBJ1-5,TRBV5-1,TRBD1,CASSVGTDSAYSNQPQHF,TGCGCCAGCAGTGTCGGGACAGATTCCGCTTATAGCAATCAGCCCCAGCATTTT
NA,TRBJ2-2,TRBV7-8,NA,CASPNLNTGELFF,TGTGCCAGCCCAAATTTGAACACCGGGGAGCTGTTTTTT
once,TRBJ1-5,TRBV7-9,NA,CASSLLAGRDQPQHF,TGTGCCAGCAGCTTATTGGCAGGGAGGGATCAGCCCCAGCATTTT
NA,TRBJ2-7,TRBV6-5,NA,CASSYVGRQAYEQYF,TGTGCCAGCAGTTACGTTGGGAGGCAGGCGTACGAGCAGTACTTC
NA,TRBJ2-2,TRBV9,NA,CASSVSGTPGELFF,TGTGCCAGCAGCGTTTCCGGGACACCCGGGGAGCTGTTTTTT
NA,TRBJ2-6,TRBV7-9,TRBD1,CSSSGQGASGANVLTF,TGTTCCAGCAGCGGGCAGGGGGCGTCGGGGGCCAACGTCCTGACTTTC
NA,TRBJ2-7,TRBV6-4,NA,CASSVSSEGGEQYF,TGTGCCAGCAGTGTTTCTTCGGAGGGGGGGGAGCAGTACTTC
NA,TRBJ2-3,TRBV28,TRBD2,CASSLTSGPDTQYF,TGTGCCAGCAGTTTAACTAGCGGGCCAGATACGCAGTATTTT
once,TRBJ2-3,TRBV7-8,NA,CASSLAGLHTDTQYF,TGTGCCAGCAGCTTAGCGGGCCTACACACAGATACGCAGTATTTT
NA,TRBJ1-4,TRBV6-1,TRBD1,CASSGGIGTGNEKLFF,TGTGCCAGCAGTGGGGGGATCGGGACAGGGAATGAAAAACTGTTTTTT
NA,TRBJ1-4,TRBV28,TRBD1,CASSTPLNRGTNEKLFF,TGTGCCAGCAGCACACCTCTGAACAGGGGTACTAATGAAAAACTGTTTTTT
NA,TRBJ1-2,TRBV7-9,NA,CASSSGTTLSW,TGTGCCAGCAGCTCCGGGACAACCCTTTCGTGG
NA,TRBJ1-1,TRBV5-1,NA,CASSLRGGRDTEAFF,TGCGCCAGCAGCTTGCGGGGAGGTCGAGACACTGAAGCTTTCTTT
once,TRBJ2-2,TRBV27,TRBD1,CASSWAGTGFSANTGELFF,TGTGCCAGCAGTTGGGCCGGGACAGGGTTTTCCGCGAACACCGGGGAGCTGTTTTTT
few,TRBJ1-1,TRBV6-5,NA,CASTLVQGNTEAFF,TGTGCCAGCACTCTAGTCCAGGGTAACACTGAAGCTTTCTTT
NA,TRBJ2-2,TRBV30,NA,CACLAGDTNTGELFF,TGTGCCTGCCTGGCGGGGGACACGAACACCGGGGAGCTGTTTTTT
NA,TRBJ1-1,TRBV7-9,NA,CASSLGRFTTEAFF,TGTGCCAGCAGCTTAGGTCGGTTTACTACTGAAGCTTTCTTT
NA,TRBJ2-7,TRBV15,NA,CATSRERVSTFTYEQYF,TGTGCCACCAGCAGAGAGAGGGTCTCAACCTTTACCTACGAGCAGTACTTC
NA,TRBJ1-3,TRBV5-5,NA,CASSLTQRAPGLRSGNTIYF,TGTGCCAGCAGCTTGACTCAGCGGGCTCCGGGCCTACGCTCTGGAAACACCATATATTTT
NA,TRBJ1-2,TRBV7-9,NA,CASSLVGDYGYTF,TGTGCCAGCAGCTTAGTAGGGGACTATGGCTACACCTTC
NA,TRBJ1-2,TRBV28,NA,CASTLTGNYGYTF,TGTGCCTCCACTCTAACAGGGAACTATGGCTACACCTTC
NA,TRBJ2-3,TRBV5-6,TRBD2,CASSFQTSVPTDTQYF,TGTGCCAGCAGCTTCCAGACTAGCGTTCCCACAGATACGCAGTATTTT
NA,TRBJ1-5,TRBV6-5,TRBD1,CASSTGQGSQPQHF,TGTGCCAGCAGCACGGGACAGGGAAGTCAGCCCCAGCATTTT
NA,TRBJ2-4,TRBV6-5,NA,CASSSPGYNIQYF,TGTGCCAGCAGTTCCCCAGGGTATAACATTCAGTACTTC
once,TRBJ1-4,TRBV5-1,NA,CASSRLGDVDEKLFF,TGCGCCAGCAGCCGTCTGGGAGACGTTGATGAAAAACTGTTTTTT
NA,TRBJ1-1,TRBV28,TRBD1,CASSLFRGRAEAFF,TGTGCCAGCAGTTTATTCAGGGGGCGGGCTGAAGCTTTCTTT
NA,TRBJ2-7,TRBV9,NA,CASSAGTFSYEQYF,TGTGCCAGCAGCGCAGGGACATTCTCCTACGAGCAGTACTTC
once,TRBJ2-1,TRBV4-3,TRBD2,CASSQDWGGPPYNEQFF,TGCGCCAGCAGCCAAGATTGGGGGGGACCCCCCTACAATGAGCAGTTCTTC
NA,TRBJ2-2,TRBV19,NA,CATKLFRGGAGELFF,TGTGCCACCAAACTATTCAGGGGTGGGGCCGGGGAGCTGTTTTTT
NA,TRBJ2-7,TRBV11-2,NA,CASSFIVGAYEQYF,TGTGCCAGCAGCTTTATTGTAGGAGCCTACGAGCAGTACTTC
NA,TRBJ1-1,TRBV28,NA,CASTQRRTEAFF,TGTGCCAGCACCCAAAGGAGGACTGAAGCTTTCTTT
NA,TRBJ2-4,TRBV5-1,NA,CASSPTDRATKNSQYF,TGCGCCAGCAGCCCCACTGACCGTGCGACCAAAAACAGTCAGTACTTC
once,TRBJ2-1,TRBV5-8,TRBD1,CASSFTGASYNEQFF,TGTGCCAGCAGTTTTACAGGGGCCTCCTACAATGAGCAGTTCTTC
NA,TRBJ2-5,TRBV27,NA,CASSLLAGWGDETQYF,TGTGCCAGCAGTTTATTGGCAGGGTGGGGTGACGAGACCCAGTACTTC
NA,TRBJ1-2,TRBV6-5,TRBD1,CASSYWTGQSNYGYTF,TGTGCCAGCAGTTACTGGACAGGACAATCTAACTATGGCTACACCTTC
once,TRBJ1-2,TRBV5-1,NA,CASSPPSGGGGYTF,TGCGCCAGCAGCCCCCCATCGGGAGGCGGTGGCTACACCTTC
NA,TRBJ1-5,TRBV11-2,NA,CASSQGEQPQHF,TGTGCCAGCAGTCAAGGGGAACAGCCCCAGCATTTT
NA,TRBJ2-6,TRBV11-2,NA,CASSHGSLSGANVLTF,TGTGCCAGCAGCCACGGTTCCCTCTCTGGGGCCAACGTCCTGACTTTC
NA,TRBJ2-2,TRBV7-8,TRBD1,CASSLDQGATGELFF,TGTGCCAGCAGCTTAGATCAGGGGGCCACCGGGGAGCTGTTTTTT
few,TRBJ2-4,TRBV11-2,NA,CASSLSGNLVKNIQYF,TGTGCCAGCAGCTTATCCGGGAATCTCGTCAAAAACATTCAGTACTTC
few,TRBJ2-1,TRBV5-1,TRBD2,CASSLGGLAGGPPYNEQFF,TGCGCCAGCAGCTTGGGCGGACTAGCGGGGGGGCCACCCTACAATGAGCAGTTCTTC
NA,TRBJ1-3,TRBV7-9,NA,CASSLGVYSGNTIYF,TGTGCCAGCAGCTTAGGAGTATACTCTGGAAACACCATATATTTT
NA,TRBJ2-1,TRBV6-5,TRBD2,CASSYAGESYNEQFF,TGTGCCAGCAGTTACGCGGGGGAATCCTACAATGAGCAGTTCTTC
NA,TRBJ1-2,TRBV29-1,NA,CSVVQGGDGYTF,TGCAGCGTTGTTCAGGGAGGGGATGGCTACACCTTC
NA,TRBJ2-1,TRBV19,TRBD1,CASSMSRGRNNEQFF,TGTGCCAGTAGTATGTCCAGGGGGCGGAACAATGAGCAGTTCTTC
NA,TRBJ1-2,TRBV6-1,TRBD1,CASSEPGQGGYGYTF,TGTGCCAGCAGTGAACCCGGACAGGGAGGCTATGGCTACACCTTC
once,TRBJ2-2,TRBV10-1,TRBD2,CASSKTLAGVSGELFF,TGCGCCAGCAGTAAGACGCTAGCGGGGGTTTCCGGGGAGCTGTTTTTT
NA,TRBJ1-2,TRBV6-1,TRBD1,CASSPTDRVNGYTF,TGTGCCAGCAGTCCTACGGACAGGGTAAATGGCTACACCTTC
NA,TRBJ2-3,TRBV18,NA,CASSPFTGDTQYF,TGTGCCAGCTCACCATTTACGGGGGATACGCAGTATTTT